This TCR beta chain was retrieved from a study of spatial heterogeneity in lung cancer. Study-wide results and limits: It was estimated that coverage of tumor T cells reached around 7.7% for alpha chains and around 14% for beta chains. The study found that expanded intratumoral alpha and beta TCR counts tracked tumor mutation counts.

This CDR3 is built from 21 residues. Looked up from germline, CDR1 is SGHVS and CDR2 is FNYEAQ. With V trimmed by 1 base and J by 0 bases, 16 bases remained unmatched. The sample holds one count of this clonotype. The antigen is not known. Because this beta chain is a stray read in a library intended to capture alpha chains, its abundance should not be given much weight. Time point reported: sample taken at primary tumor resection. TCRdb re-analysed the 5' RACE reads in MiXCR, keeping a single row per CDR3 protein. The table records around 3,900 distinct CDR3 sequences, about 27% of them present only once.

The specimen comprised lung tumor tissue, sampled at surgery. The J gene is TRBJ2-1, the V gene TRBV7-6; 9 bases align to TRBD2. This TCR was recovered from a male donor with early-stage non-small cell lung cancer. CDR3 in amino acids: CASSLVAGGPSYTPSYNEQFF. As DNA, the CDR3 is TGTGCCAGCAGCTTAGTGGCGGGAGGGCCTTCCTACACGCCCTCCTACAATGAGCAGTTCTTC.